These 27 T cell receptor beta chains were all obtained from the same sample, sequenced in a study of CD8+CD57+ T cells in acquired aplastic anemia. Genomic DNA was employed as the template in profiling TCR beta VDJ and CDR3. Each CDR3 protein is one row after TCRdb ran MiXCR on the reads. The data show roughly 190,000 distinct CDR3 sequences, roughly half seen once. Sequenced: sorted CD4+, CD8+, or CD8+CD57+ T cells (not recorded which) from PBMCs. The receptors were sampled from a human donor in good health, serving as a control.

This clonotype was found many times. This chain links TRBV6-2 or TRBV6-3 with TRBJ2-7; 8 bases are a match to TRBD2. V gave up 7 bases and J gave up 3 bases; unmatched junction bases: 5. The CDR3 extends over 13 amino acids. Per the germline V gene, CDR1 is MNHEY and CDR2 is SVGEGT. The CDR3: CASTSAGVYEQYF. CDR3 nucleotides: TGTGCCAGCACCTCAGCGGGGGTCTACGAGCAGTACTTC.

The chain has TRBV11-2 and TRBJ1-1; D unresolved. The V end was cut by 3 bases, the J end by 3 bases, with 11 bases between. Germline CDR1 and CDR2: SGHAT and FQNNGV. The CDR3 extends over 14 amino acids. The CDR3 coding sequence is TGTGCCAGCAGCTTGCCGACCAGCTACACTGAAGCTTTCTTT. This sequence encodes CASSLPTSYTEAFF.

With regard to this clonotype: At one end the junction does not follow the germline gene, possibly because of a read error. The chain uses TRBV19 and TRBJ1-4; no firm D call. Germline-derived CDR1 and CDR2 are LNHDA and SQIVND (reference sequence). The CDR3 has 14 residues. In DNA, the CDR3 is TGTGCCAGTAAAGAGACCGCAACTAATGGAAAACTATTTTTT. Protein sequence: CASKETATNGKLFF.

This clonotype has only a few counts. J is TRBJ1-6 and V is TRBV18; weak D call: TRBD1 (6 bases). Trimming stripped 2 bases from V and 7 bases from J, with 12 bases between. Germline V lookup: CDR1 KGHSH, CDR2 LQKENI. The CDR3 has 15 residues. Here the CDR3 DNA reads TGTGCCAGCTCACCAGGACAGCCCACAAATTCACCCCTCCACTTT. Amino acids: CASSPGQPTNSPLHF.

V is TRBV10-2 and J is TRBJ2-1, with TRBD1 identical over 10 bases. V lost 7 bases, J lost 5 bases, and 8 bases stayed unmatched. The CDR3 has 15 residues. Germline V gene lookup returns CDR1 WSHSY and CDR2 SAAADI. Here the CDR3 DNA reads TGCGCCAGCAACGCCGGGACAGGGGCTGACAATGAGCAGTTCTTC. Protein sequence: CASNAGTGADNEQFF.

The DNA for the CDR3 is TGTGCCAGCAGCTTGGGGCCGGGGGGAGAGACCCAGTACTTC. Translation gives CASSLGPGGETQYF. The chain couples TRBV5-5 to TRBJ2-5; 7 nucleotides agree with TRBD2. The V segment lost 0 bases and the J segment 4 bases; nucleotides outside the gene matches: 3. The CDR3 covers 14 residues. From germline, CDR1 is SGHKS and CDR2 YYEKEE (reference sequence).

This clonotype was seen ten or more times. The V call is TRBV10-3, the J call TRBJ1-6; 8 bases map to TRBD1. The CDR3 spans 15 residues. Germline V gene sequence: CDR1 ENHRY, CDR2 SYGVKD. V lost 10 bases, J lost 7 bases, and 12 bases stayed unmatched. CDR3 in DNA: TGTGCCACAAGGGGGGGGACAGGACAAAATTCACCCCTCCACTTT. Encoded protein: CATRGGTGQNSPLHF.

Of note for this clonotype: Given a much more abundant clone one base away, this may be a read error. This chain links TRBV5-1 with TRBJ2-5, with a tentative D call TRBD1 (6 bases). Germline CDR1 and CDR2: SGHRS and YFSETQ. This CDR3 has 14 amino acids. CDR3 nucleotide sequence: TGCGTCAGCAGCCTCAGGGGCCCCCAAGAGACCCAGTACTTC. It codes for CVSSLRGPQETQYF.

V gene TRBV7-2 combines with J gene TRBJ1-6, with D maybe TRBD1 (5 bases). The germline V and J ends were trimmed by 1 base and 4 bases, with 20 bases remaining between them. The CDR3 has 19 amino acids. Germline CDR1 and CDR2: SGHTA and FQGNSA. In nucleotides, the CDR3 is TGTGCCAGCAGCTTAGAGATCCCAGTTGGGGGAATATATAATTCACCCCTCCACTTT. Translation: CASSLEIPVGGIYNSPLHF.

J is TRBJ2-1 and V is TRBV20-1; D is possibly TRBD1 (5 bases). This CDR3 is built from 13 residues. Germline CDR1 reads DFQATT; CDR2 reads SNEGSKA (reference sequence). V lost 4 bases, J lost 5 bases, and 12 bases lay in between. The CDR3 nucleotides are TGCAGTGCTAAACTGACAGATAACAATGAGCAGTTCTTC. It codes for CSAKLTDNNEQFF.

This chain joins TRBV12-3 or TRBV12-4 and TRBJ2-5; D tentatively reads TRBD1 or TRBD2 (5 bases each). The CDR3 is made up of 13 amino acids. V was cut by 5 bases and J by 5 bases, with 12 bases left in between. DNA for the CDR3: TGTGCCAGCAGTGACGGGACGCCCGAGACCCAGTACTTC. Translated: CASSDGTPETQYF.

This clonotype came up once. V gene TRBV5-1 combines with J gene TRBJ2-7; D might be TRBD1 or TRBD2, each matching 5 bases. This CDR3 region has 14 residues. CDR1 SGHRS and CDR2 YFSETQ come from the germline V gene. Deletions cut 4 bases from V and 7 bases from J, with 18 bases between. For the CDR3, the DNA is TGCGCCAGCAGCCCCTCCGGGGACGGGACGGAGCAGTACTTC. This codes for CASSPSGDGTEQYF.

The gene calls are TRBV20-1 and TRBJ2-3, with 7 positions matching TRBD2. CDR1 DFQATT and CDR2 SNEGSKA come from the germline V gene (reference sequence). The CDR3 has 15 residues. The trim removed 6 bases at V and 3 bases at J, leaving 12 bases unmatched. CDR3: CSAPSRAGLTDTQYF. The CDR3 region has the DNA TGCAGTGCACCGTCTAGAGCGGGGCTAACAGATACGCAGTATTTT.

This clonotype was found many times. This is likely a read error, given that the CDR3 carries no conserved phenylalanine or tryptophan at its end. The chain combines TRBV10-3 with TRBJ1-5; 8 bases agree with TRBD1. V shed 3 bases, J shed 9 bases, and the junction held 10 bases outside the gene matches. This CDR3 comprises 15 residues. Looked up from germline, CDR1 is ENHRY and CDR2 is SYGVKD. CDR3: CAISEVQGVEGPQHL. The DNA for the CDR3 is TGTGCCATCAGTGAAGTACAGGGGGTAGAGGGGCCCCAGCATCTT.

This clonotype was seen just once. This sequence joins TRBV20-1 and TRBJ2-5; TRBD2 is a possible D gene (6 bases). The CDR3 length is 15 residues. The V end lost 6 bases, the J end lost 0 bases, and 17 bases lay between the germline ends. Germline V gives CDR1 DFQATT, CDR2 SNEGSKA (reference sequence). For the CDR3, the DNA is TGCAGTGCCGCGGACTCCCGGGGGTACCAAGAGACCCAGTACTTC. Translation: CSAADSRGYQETQYF.

V gene TRBV27 combines with J gene TRBJ2-3; TRBD1 might be the D (6 bases). V lost 1 base and J 0 bases, leaving 23 bases between the germline ends. This CDR3 comprises 20 residues. Germline loops: CDR1 MNHEY, CDR2 SMNVEV (reference sequence). Here the CDR3 DNA reads TGTGCCAGCAGTTTATTGCGGGTGGGGGCGCAAATGTATAGCACAGATACGCAGTATTTT. Translated, it gives CASSLLRVGAQMYSTDTQYF.

This clonotype was observed many times. The V call is TRBV4-1, the J call TRBJ2-2; D gene ambiguous. V was pared by 0 bases and J by 2 bases, with 7 bases between. This CDR3 has 15 amino acids. Germline CDR1 reads MGHRA; CDR2 reads YSYEKL. CDR3 DNA sequence: TGCGCCAGCAGCCAAGAAAGCTCAAACACCGGGGAGCTGTTTTTT. Translating gives CASSQESSNTGELFF.

The genes are TRBV9 and TRBJ1-3; D ambiguous. V was pared by 3 bases and J by 0 bases, with 13 bases between. CDR3 length: 16 residues. The germline V gene has CDR1 SGDLS and CDR2 YYNGEE. CDR3 sequence reads: CASSESDVSSGNTIYF. The CDR3 DNA reads TGTGCCAGCAGCGAATCGGACGTGAGCTCTGGAAACACCATATATTTT.

This clonotype came up many times. The rearrangement uses TRBV4-2 and TRBJ1-4; D remains unclear. The V end was cut by 4 bases, the J end by 7 bases, with 13 bases between. Germline V gene data show CDR1 as LGHNA and CDR2 as YNFKEQ. This CDR3 has 14 amino acids. DNA of the CDR3: TGTGCCAGCAGCCCCCATCTCACCGTTGAAAAACTGTTTTTT. It codes for CASSPHLTVEKLFF.

This clonotype was detected many times. V gene TRBV10-3 combines with J gene TRBJ1-5; 10 bases are a match to TRBD1. CDR3 length equals 14 residues. V shed 6 bases and J 5 bases; nucleotides not matched to a gene: 4. Germline values: CDR1 ENHRY, CDR2 SYGVKD. CDR3 nucleotide sequence: TGTGCCATCAGGGGACAGGGGCTGTATCAGCCCCAGCATTTT. Its protein is CAIRGQGLYQPQHF.

V usage is TRBV28 and J usage is TRBJ2-2, with 10 bases matching TRBD1. Germline trimming cut 4 bases from V and 6 bases from J; bases unmatched to any gene: 2. CDR1 MDHEN and CDR2 SYDVKM come from the germline V gene. This CDR3 comprises 14 residues. The chain's CDR3 is CASSSGQGAGELFF. CDR3 nucleotide sequence: TGTGCCAGCAGTTCAGGACAGGGGGCCGGGGAGCTGTTTTTT.

This clonotype was seen many times. The gene calls are TRBV7-2 and TRBJ1-1; D uncertain. CDR3 length equals 12 residues. Germline V gene sequence: CDR1 SGHTA, CDR2 FQGNSA. The V gene lost 3 bases and the J gene lost 11 bases, with 13 bases spanning the gap. The CDR3 region has the DNA TGTGCCAGCAGCTTTAACGCACTCCGGGCTTTCTTT. This gives the protein CASSFNALRAFF.

With respect to this clonotype: A single base separates this from a much larger clone, so it may be a read error. The chain employs TRBV7-2 and TRBJ1-2; possible D gene TRBD1, 6 bases. Germline assignment: CDR1 SGHTA and CDR2 FQGNSA. The CDR3 is 16 amino acids. This chain's CDR3 is CVSSPWTDPANYGYTF. CDR3 bases: TGTGTCAGCAGCCCCTGGACAGACCCAGCTAACTATGGCTACACCTTC. The full variable domain, with the rest looked up from reference TRBV7-2 and TRBJ1-2, is GAGVSQSPSNKVTEKGKDVELRCDPISGHTALYWYRQSLGQGLEFLIYFQGNSAPDKSGLPSDRFSAERTGGSVSTLTIQRTQQEDSAVYLCVSSPWTDPANYGYTFGSGTRLTVV.

The sample holds many counts of this clonotype. This chain links TRBV20-1 with TRBJ1-4; the D is unclear. Trimming took 0 bases from V and 7 from J, leaving 6 bases between them. This CDR3 is 12 amino acids long. Germline V lookup: CDR1 DFQATT, CDR2 SNEGSKA (reference sequence). The CDR3 region is CSARDSLEKLFF. In DNA, the CDR3 is TGCAGTGCTAGAGATTCTCTTGAAAAACTGTTTTTT.

This clonotype was seen at least ten times. The CDR3 DNA is TGTGCCAGCAGCCTTTCCGGGACAGGGAGATTCGAAACGCAGTATTTT. Translation: CASSLSGTGRFETQYF. The chain couples TRBV7-3 to TRBJ2-3, with TRBD1 matching 9 bases. This CDR3 is 16 amino acids long. Germline-derived CDR1 and CDR2 are SGHTA and FQGTGA. The ends lost 5 bases at V and 9 bases at J; junction bases unmatched: 15.

Many counts were recorded for this clonotype. J is TRBJ1-1 and V is TRBV10-3; 8 bases line up with TRBD1. The CDR3 consists of 14 residues. Germline-derived CDR1 and CDR2 are ENHRY and SYGVKD. V lost 0 bases to trimming and J lost 3 bases; unmatched junction nucleotides: 0. The CDR3 DNA sequence: TGTGCCATCAGTGAGTCGGACAGGGACACTGAAGCTTTCTTT. This encodes CAISESDRDTEAFF.

The V and J genes are TRBV28 and TRBJ2-7; TRBD2 might be the D (7 bases). The V gene's germline CDR1 is MDHEN and CDR2 SYDVKM. The CDR3 is made up of 16 amino acids. The V end lost 5 bases, the J end lost 11 bases, and 28 bases lay between the germline ends. The CDR3 sequence is CASSEDRQGLLGGEYF. The CDR3 DNA sequence: TGTGCCAGCAGTGAAGACAGGCAGGGCCTCCTAGGGGGGGAGTACTTC.